This is a list of T cell receptor beta chains from one sample in a study of low-dose radiotherapy and immunotherapy resistance in tumors. TCRdb passed the reads through MiXCR, listing each CDR3 protein once. There are some 94,000 distinct CDR3 sequences in the sample; under 25% occur only once, and 13% lies in the top ten. The sample was PBMCs, taken after low-dose radiotherapy plus immunotherapy. These TCRs come from a female donor with ovarian cancer. The CDR3 runs from the conserved cysteine through the conserved F or W. The order of the fields is V gene, D gene, J gene, clone size, CDR3 protein, CDR3 DNA. D genes are given only for firm matches. For some rows the clone size is stated as once, few or many, or as a class when expanded; others skip it.

>TRBV7-9|-|TRBJ2-3|many
CASSQAPLDGTDTQYF
TGTGCCAGCAGCCAAGCCCCGCTAGACGGCACAGATACGCAGTATTTT
>TRBV28|-|TRBJ1-3|many
CATGGLGQIFSGNTIYF
TGTGCCACCGGGGGGCTAGGACAGATCTTCTCTGGAAACACCATATATTTT
>TRBV5-5|-|TRBJ2-3|-
CASSLSEDTDTQYF
TGTGCCAGCAGCTTGTCGGAAGACACAGATACGCAGTATTTT
>TRBV7-9|TRBD2|TRBJ2-3|many
CASSFGSGGTDTQYF
TGTGCCAGCAGCTTTGGTAGCGGGGGAACCGATACGCAGTATTTT
>TRBV2|-|TRBJ1-6|many
CASSEQYNSPLHF
TGTGCCAGCTCGGAACAGTATAATTCACCCCTCCACTTT
>TRBV2|-|TRBJ1-1|many
CASSQTGHLNTEAFF
TGTGCCAGCAGCCAGACGGGACATCTGAACACTGAAGCTTTCTTT
>TRBV3-1|TRBD1|TRBJ2-7|many
CASSQTGDSYEQYF
TGTGCCAGCAGCCAGACAGGGGACTCCTACGAGCAGTACTTC
>TRBV28|TRBD1|TRBJ1-6|-
CASSSRGTGGVWAPLHF
TGTGCCAGCAGCTCTCGGGGGACAGGGGGCGTTTGGGCACCCCTCCACTTT
>TRBV5-6|-|TRBJ2-3|-
CASSFYICSARDWAREYRDTQYF
-
>TRBV19|-|TRBJ2-1|few
CASSIVGTGSYNEQFF
TGTGCCAGTAGTATCGTTGGCACAGGGTCCTACAATGAGCAGTTCTTC
>TRBV6-2/TRBV6-3|-|TRBJ1-1|many
CASSYRHTEAFF
TGTGCCAGCAGTTACCGGCACACTGAAGCTTTCTTT
>TRBV5-1|TRBD1|TRBJ2-7|many
CASSATGGSYEQYF
TGCGCCAGCAGCGCCACAGGGGGGTCCTACGAGCAGTACTTC
>TRBV29-1|TRBD1|TRBJ1-3|-
CSVGETGRGNTIYF
TGCAGCGTTGGGGAGACAGGGCGCGGCAACACCATATATTTT
>TRBV20-1|-|TRBJ1-2|many
CSARETGKPLGYTF
TGCAGTGCTAGAGAAACAGGCAAACCCCTTGGCTACACCTTC
>TRBV7-2|TRBD2|TRBJ2-1|many
CASSLGRSSGGYNEQFF
TGTGCCAGCAGCTTAGGCCGTTCTAGCGGGGGGTACAATGAGCAGTTCTTC
>TRBV5-3|-|TRBJ2-3|many
CARSPLEDTQYF
TGTGCCAGAAGTCCCCTCGAAGATACGCAGTATTTT
>TRBV12-3/TRBV12-4|-|TRBJ1-1|many
CASGTLVVVNTEAFF
TGTGCCAGCGGAACCTTGGTGGTTGTGAACACTGAAGCTTTCTTT
>TRBV27|-|TRBJ2-5|many
CASNLLGPGETQYF
TGTGCCAGCAACCTTTTGGGGCCGGGAGAGACCCAGTACTTC
>TRBV27|TRBD1|TRBJ2-7|many
CASSNPGQGIYEQYF
TGTGCCAGCAGCAACCCGGGACAGGGTATCTACGAGCAGTACTTC
>TRBV2|TRBD2|TRBJ2-5|many
CASGGGTETQYF
TGTGCCAGCGGCGGGGGAACAGAGACCCAGTACTTC
>TRBV2|-|TRBJ2-4|-
CASSPVPSRVAKNIQYF
TGTGCCAGCAGCCCGGTCCCCAGCCGAGTAGCCAAAAACATTCAGTACTTC
>TRBV7-2|-|TRBJ2-1|-
CASSVGAGGLGPFF
TGTGCCAGCAGCGTCGGAGCAGGGGGACTAGGGCCGTTCTTC
>TRBV20-1|TRBD1|TRBJ2-2|many
CSARGDRNTGELFF
TGCAGTGCTAGAGGGGACAGGAACACCGGGGAGCTGTTTTTT
>TRBV5-4|-|TRBJ2-5|many
CASSLGGTKETQYF
TGTGCCAGCAGCTTGGGAGGGACGAAAGAGACCCAGTACTTC
>TRBV3-1|-|TRBJ2-1|many
CASSRERGSSYNEQFF
TGTGCCAGCAGCCGCGAACGGGGGAGCTCCTACAATGAGCAGTTCTTC
>TRBV4-3|TRBD2|TRBJ2-1|many
CASSQSLAGDRNEQFF
TGCGCCAGCAGCCAAAGCCTAGCGGGAGATAGGAATGAGCAGTTCTTC
>TRBV3-1|-|TRBJ2-1|many
CASSHHPRDLEQFF
TGTGCCAGCAGCCATCACCCGCGGGATCTTGAGCAGTTCTTC
>TRBV5-1|-|TRBJ2-2|-
CASSSAGQTGELFFF
-
>TRBV7-2|-|TRBJ1-2|many
CASSLVPGNYGYTF
TGTGCCAGCAGCTTAGTGCCGGGAAACTATGGCTACACCTTC
>TRBV24-1|-|TRBJ2-3|many
CATSGRGRSTDTQYF
TGTGCCACCAGTGGAAGGGGCCGTAGCACAGATACGCAGTATTTT
>TRBV4-1|-|TRBJ2-2|many
CASSQDISARFANTGELFF
TGCGCCAGCAGCCAAGATATTTCCGCCCGGTTCGCGAACACCGGGGAGCTGTTTTTT
>TRBV20-1|-|TRBJ2-3|-
CSGSGSPSTDTQYF
TGCAGTGGGAGCGGATCTCCTAGCACAGATACGCAGTATTTT
>TRBV2|-|TRBJ1-5|many
CASSETPPRSNQPQHF
TGTGCCAGCAGTGAAACCCCCCCGAGGAGCAATCAGCCCCAGCATTTT
>TRBV19|-|TRBJ1-5|many
CASSPDSHSNQPQHF
TGTGCCAGTAGTCCGGACAGTCATAGCAATCAGCCCCAGCATTTT
>TRBV20-1|-|TRBJ2-5|many
CSASFVGELGGETQYF
TGCAGTGCTAGTTTTGTTGGAGAATTAGGGGGAGAGACCCAGTACTTC
>TRBV6-2/TRBV6-3|TRBD2|TRBJ2-1|many
CASKRRASGIPNEQFF
TGTGCCAGCAAAAGGCGGGCTAGCGGGATCCCAAATGAGCAGTTCTTC